One TCR beta chain is described in this entry. CDR1 is LNHNV and CDR2 is YYDKDF in the germline V gene (reference sequence). Trimming shortened V by 3 bases and J by 2 bases, and 7 bases separated the two germline ends. The CDR3 contains 13 residues. This record belongs to a study of radiotherapy plus CTLA-4 blockade in lung cancer. Profiled with immunoSEQ multiplex PCR; TCRdb holds only in-frame clones, not every one. The sample yields approximately 52,000 clones, about 76% seen once. The chain employs TRBV15 and TRBJ1-2; D possibly corresponds to TRBD1 (5 bases). This receptor was obtained from a human donor with non-small cell lung cancer who had a complete response to radiotherapy plus ipilimumab. This material consisted of peripheral blood, taken from a patient treated with radiotherapy plus ipilimumab. Here the CDR3 DNA reads TGTGCCACCAGCAGGGGGCGAAACTATGGCTACACCTTC. Amino acid sequence: CATSRGRNYGYTF.